What follows is one TCR beta chain and its context. In the authors' methods: Amplification with reference gene primers provided the estimates of nucleated cell counts. Sequencing was performed with immunoSEQ multiplex PCR; in TCRdb, only in-frame clones are kept and a portion is missing. The D gene and trimming were derived from the DNA, and the V and J assignments and clone size from that table. Counted here are around 71,000 clones, about 85% occurring once; the ten biggest clones make up roughly 4.6%. This entry comes from a study of blood T cell repertoires in COVID-19. Study context: Samples of COVID-19 (acute and convalescent) were obtained from the United States, Italy and Spain. The analysed material was cDNA or gDNA that came from T cells, B-cell-depleted T cells, or PBMCs.

The clonotype originates from a man aged 80 or over with acute or convalescent COVID-19. Sequencing input: peripheral blood.

As DNA, the CDR3 is TGTGCCAGCAGCCGCATGGGGGGGCGACCAGATACGCAGTATTTT. Translating it yields CASSRMGGRPDTQYF. This chain connects TRBV7-6 to TRBJ2-3; D is perhaps TRBD2 (7 bases). V dropped 5 bases and J dropped 4 bases, with 16 bases sitting between them. CDR3 length: 15 residues. Germline lookup yields CDR1 SGHVS and CDR2 FNYEAQ.